This TCR beta chain appears in the sequencing data of a study of shared clonotypes between healthy human individuals. V shed 1 base and J 5 bases; nucleotides not matched to a gene: 8. Per the germline V gene, CDR1 is SGHTA and CDR2 is FQGTGA. The CDR3 loop spans 16 amino acids. Data came from immunoSEQ multiplex PCR; TCRdb stores just in-frame clones and leaves some out. In the table there are hundreds of thousands of clones, around 96% of which are singletons. Naive CD8 populations comprised CD45RO-negative cells positively selected for CCR7, excluding terminally differentiated effector memory CD45RA+ cells.

The V and J genes are TRBV7-3 and TRBJ2-5, with TRBD2 matching 9 bases. The sample taken for sequencing was naive CD8+ T cells sorted from blood. The receptor was derived from a woman aged 25 to 39 in good health. CDR3 sequence: CASSLIGAGGGETQYF. CDR3 nucleotides: TGTGCCAGCAGCTTAATCGGCGCGGGAGGGGGCGAGACCCAGTACTTC.